This is a list of T cell receptor beta chains from one sample in a study of blood T cell repertoires in COVID-19. The protocol was immunoSEQ multiplex PCR, while the TCRdb copy is restricted to in-frame clones and leaves out a portion. The sample has some 110,000 clones, 85% seen once. The material sequenced was peripheral blood. The receptors were sampled from a man between 35 and 55 years old with acute or convalescent COVID-19. Both conserved end residues are part of each CDR3. Each record gives: V gene, J gene, CDR3 protein.

TRBV7-9,TRBJ2-3,CASTTTQGSADTQYF
TRBV2,TRBJ1-4,CASNLVSGSGKLFF
TRBV7-2,TRBJ1-3,CASSSQVSGNTIYF
TRBV28,TRBJ1-6,CASSPGFGGNSPLHF
TRBV6-5,TRBJ1-2,CASTQGAWGYTF
TRBV28,TRBJ1-2,CASTFLGRALDGYTF
TRBV5-8,TRBJ1-1,CASSPGGNTEAFF
TRBV7-2,TRBJ2-5,CASSPSTSGPQETQYF
TRBV24-1,TRBJ2-7,CATSDLNSYEQYF
TRBV9,TRBJ1-3,CASSVGGVPNTIYF
TRBV5-4,TRBJ2-7,CASNPSGRAYEQYF
TRBV5-4,TRBJ2-3,CASSLSGLAGPHTDTQYF
TRBV7-9,TRBJ2-1,CASSPREESYNEQFF
TRBV7-2,TRBJ2-1,CASSYNPLAGDEQFF
TRBV7-2,TRBJ2-7,CASSSTGAYELKNEQYF
TRBV2,TRBJ1-1,CASSTGFFAEAFF
TRBV27,TRBJ2-1,CASSPRDFYNEQFF
TRBV6-5,TRBJ1-2,CASSYEGGINLDGYTF
TRBV28,TRBJ1-5,CASSIPGQGNQPQHF
TRBV5-1,TRBJ1-5,CASSVPQGESNQPQHF
TRBV4-3,TRBJ2-4,CASSQEWRGLINIQYF
TRBV11-2,TRBJ2-1,CASSPGLLNEQFF
TRBV19,TRBJ2-2,CASTHASRGRTGELFF
TRBV5-1,TRBJ2-3,CASSPHGTTTDTQYF
TRBV19,TRBJ1-4,CASTKQGAAEKLFF
TRBV7-9,TRBJ2-3,CASSLLAGGTDTQYF
TRBV28,TRBJ2-1,CASSRGSEQFF
TRBV4-2,TRBJ2-5,CASSQDTSQETQYF
TRBV7-9,TRBJ1-6,CASSRSQGASNSPLHF
TRBV6-5,TRBJ2-5,CASSYAGPTGETQYF
TRBV7-3,TRBJ1-1,CASSLGQGSIAEAFF
TRBV3-1/TRBV3-2,TRBJ2-1,CASRAGGHNEQFF
TRBV28,TRBJ2-5,CASSSPLGSGRQAETQYF
TRBV7-3,TRBJ1-3,CASSLGPLAGGGNTIYF
TRBV5-1,TRBJ1-2,CASSLGTGANYGYTF